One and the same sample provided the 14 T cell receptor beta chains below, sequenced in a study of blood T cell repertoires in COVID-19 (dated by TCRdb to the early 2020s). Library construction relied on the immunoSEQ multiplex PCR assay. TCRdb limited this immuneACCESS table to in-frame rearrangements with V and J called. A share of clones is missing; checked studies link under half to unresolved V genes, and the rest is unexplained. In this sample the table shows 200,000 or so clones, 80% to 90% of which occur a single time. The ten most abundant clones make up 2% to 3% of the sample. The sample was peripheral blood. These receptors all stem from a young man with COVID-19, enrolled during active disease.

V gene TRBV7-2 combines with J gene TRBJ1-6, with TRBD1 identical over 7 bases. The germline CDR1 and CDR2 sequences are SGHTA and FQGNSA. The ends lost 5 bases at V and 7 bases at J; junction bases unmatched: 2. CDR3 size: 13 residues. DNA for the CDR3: TGTGCCAGCAGCCAACAGGGGAATTCACCCCTCCACTTT. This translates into CASSQQGNSPLHF.

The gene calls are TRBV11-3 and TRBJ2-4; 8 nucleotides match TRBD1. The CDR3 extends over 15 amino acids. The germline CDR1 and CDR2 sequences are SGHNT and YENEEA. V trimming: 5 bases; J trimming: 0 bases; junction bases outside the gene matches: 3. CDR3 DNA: TGTGCCAGCAGCCTGACAGGGGTAGCCAAAAACATTCAGTACTTC. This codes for CASSLTGVAKNIQYF.

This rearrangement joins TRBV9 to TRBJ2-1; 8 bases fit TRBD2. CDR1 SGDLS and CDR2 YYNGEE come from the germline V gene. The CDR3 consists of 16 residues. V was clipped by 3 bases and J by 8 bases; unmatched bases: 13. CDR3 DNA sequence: TGTGCCAGCAGCGCTATCGGGACTAGGGGGTACGATGAGCAGTTCTTC. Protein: CASSAIGTRGYDEQFF.

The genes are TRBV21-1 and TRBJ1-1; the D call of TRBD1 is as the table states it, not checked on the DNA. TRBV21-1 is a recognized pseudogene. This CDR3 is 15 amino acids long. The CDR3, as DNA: TGTGCCCTAATGGCCGGTACAGGCGTGAACACTGAAGCTTTCTTT. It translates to CALMAGTGVNTEAFF.

CDR3 loop: CATSDSKQGDQPQHF. The CDR3 coding sequence is TGTGCCACCAGTGATTCCAAACAGGGCGATCAGCCCCAGCATTTT. The chain has TRBV24-1 and TRBJ1-5, with D perhaps matching TRBD1 (6 bases). V was shortened by 2 bases and J by 5 bases, with 12 bases between the two germline ends. From germline, CDR1 is KGHDR and CDR2 SFDVKD. The CDR3 runs 15 residues.

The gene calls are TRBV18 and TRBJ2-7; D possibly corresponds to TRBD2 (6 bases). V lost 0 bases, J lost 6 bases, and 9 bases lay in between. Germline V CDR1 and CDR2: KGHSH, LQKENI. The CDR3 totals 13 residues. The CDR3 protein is CASSPPEGSEQYF. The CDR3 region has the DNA TGTGCCAGCTCACCACCGGAGGGGTCCGAGCAGTACTTC.

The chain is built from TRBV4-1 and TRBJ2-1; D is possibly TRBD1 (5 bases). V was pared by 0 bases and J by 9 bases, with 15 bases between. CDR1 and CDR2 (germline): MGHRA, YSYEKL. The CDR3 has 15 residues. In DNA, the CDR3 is TGCGCCAGCAGCCAAGATGGTCAGGGTATAGGTGAGCAGTTCTTC. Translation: CASSQDGQGIGEQFF.

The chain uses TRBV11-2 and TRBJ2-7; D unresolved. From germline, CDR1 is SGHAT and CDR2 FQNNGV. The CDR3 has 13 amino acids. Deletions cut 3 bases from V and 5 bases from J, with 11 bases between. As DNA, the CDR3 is TGTGCCAGCAGCTTTTTCGAGGCGGACGAGCAGTACTTC. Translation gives CASSFFEADEQYF. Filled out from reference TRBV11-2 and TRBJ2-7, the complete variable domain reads EAGVAQSPRYKIIEKRQSVAFWCNPISGHATLYWYQQILGQGPKLLIQFQNNGVVDDSQLPKDRFSAERLKGVDSTLKIQPAKLEDSAVYLCASSFFEADEQYFGPGTRLTVT.

CDR3 loop: CASRPSGRAGFVDTQYF. The DNA of the CDR3 is TGTGCCAGCAGACCTAGCGGGAGGGCCGGTTTTGTAGATACGCAGTATTTT. This chain joins TRBV7-3 and TRBJ2-3, with TRBD2 matching 12 bases. There are 17 residues in the CDR3. With V trimmed by 6 bases and J by 5 bases, 12 bases remained unmatched. Germline CDR1 reads SGHTA; CDR2 reads FQGTGA.

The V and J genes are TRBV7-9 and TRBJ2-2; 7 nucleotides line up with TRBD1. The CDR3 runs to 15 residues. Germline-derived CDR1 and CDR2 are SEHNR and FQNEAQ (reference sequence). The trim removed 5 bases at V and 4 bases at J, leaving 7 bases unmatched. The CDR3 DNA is TGTGCCAGCAGCACCCGGGACAGTTCCACCGGGGAGCTGTTTTTT. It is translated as CASSTRDSSTGELFF.

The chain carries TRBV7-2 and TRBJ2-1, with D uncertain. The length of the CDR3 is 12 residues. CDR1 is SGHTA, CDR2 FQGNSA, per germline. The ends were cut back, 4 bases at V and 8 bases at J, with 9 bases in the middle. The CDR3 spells CASSSSRDEQFF. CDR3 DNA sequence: TGTGCCAGCAGCTCCTCACGGGATGAGCAGTTCTTC.

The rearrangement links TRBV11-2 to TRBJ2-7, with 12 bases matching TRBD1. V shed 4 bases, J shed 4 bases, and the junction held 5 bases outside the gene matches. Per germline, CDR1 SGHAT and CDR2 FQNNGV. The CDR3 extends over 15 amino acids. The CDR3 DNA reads TGTGCCAGCAGCTGGGGACAGGGGGCTATGTACGAGCAGTACTTC. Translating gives CASSWGQGAMYEQYF.

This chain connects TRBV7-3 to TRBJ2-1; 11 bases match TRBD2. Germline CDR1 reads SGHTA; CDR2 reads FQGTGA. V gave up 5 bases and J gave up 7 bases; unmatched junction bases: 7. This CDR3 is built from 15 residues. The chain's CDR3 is CASSPGTSGVNEQFF. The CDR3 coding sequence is TGTGCCAGCAGCCCCGGGACTAGCGGAGTGAATGAGCAGTTCTTC.

CDR3 loop: CASSSRSGRGYTF. As DNA, the CDR3 is TGTGCCAGCAGCTCCCGGTCGGGAAGAGGCTACACCTTC. The genes are TRBV7-3 and TRBJ1-2; D call uncertain. In germline, CDR1 is SGHTA, CDR2 FQGTGA. CDR3 length: 13 residues. The V and J ends lost 4 bases and 8 bases respectively, with 14 bases between them. Full variable domain (outside the CDR3, taken from reference TRBV7-3 and TRBJ1-2): GAGVSQTPSNKVTEKGKYVELRCDPISGHTALYWYRQSLGQGPEFLIYFQGTGAADDSGLPNDRFFAVRPEGSVSTLKIQRTERGDSAVYLCASSSRSGRGYTFGSGTRLTVV.